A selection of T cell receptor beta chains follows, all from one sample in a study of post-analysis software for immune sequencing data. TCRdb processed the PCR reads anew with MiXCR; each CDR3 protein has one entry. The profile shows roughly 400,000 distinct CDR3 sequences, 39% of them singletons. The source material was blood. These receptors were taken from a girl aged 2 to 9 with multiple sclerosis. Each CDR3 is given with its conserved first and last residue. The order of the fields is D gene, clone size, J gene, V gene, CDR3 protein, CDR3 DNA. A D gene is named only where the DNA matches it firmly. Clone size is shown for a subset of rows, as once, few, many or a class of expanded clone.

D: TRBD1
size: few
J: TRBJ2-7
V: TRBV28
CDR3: CASSLMGTGKYEQYF
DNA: TGTGCCAGCAGTTTAATGGGGACAGGAAAGTACGAGCAGTACTTC

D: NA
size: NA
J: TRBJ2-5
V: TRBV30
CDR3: CAWSPSETQYF
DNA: TGTGCCTGGAGCCCATCGGAGACCCAGTACTTC

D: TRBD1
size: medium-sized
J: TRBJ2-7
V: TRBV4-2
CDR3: CASSQVLPRDRGDEQYF
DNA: TGTGCCAGCAGCCAAGTACTCCCACGGGACAGGGGTGACGAGCAGTACTTC

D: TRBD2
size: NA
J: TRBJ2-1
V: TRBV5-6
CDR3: CASSLDPGLARNEQFF
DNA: TGTGCCAGCAGCTTGGATCCGGGACTAGCACGAAATGAGCAGTTCTTC

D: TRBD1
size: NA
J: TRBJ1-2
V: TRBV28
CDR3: CASRNGQGAPYGYTF
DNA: TGTGCCAGCAGAAATGGACAGGGGGCCCCCTATGGCTACACCTTC

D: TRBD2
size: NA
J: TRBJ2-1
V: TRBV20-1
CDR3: CSAKGLAYNEQFF
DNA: TGCAGTGCTAAGGGACTAGCCTACAATGAGCAGTTCTTC

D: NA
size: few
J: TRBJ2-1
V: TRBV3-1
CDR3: CASSQVAGTEQFF
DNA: TGTGCCAGCAGCCAAGTGGCGGGAACTGAGCAGTTCTTC

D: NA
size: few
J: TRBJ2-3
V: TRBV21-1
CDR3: CASSIKKKPVPDTQYF
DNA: TGTGCCAGCAGCATCAAAAAGAAGCCAGTTCCAGATACGCAGTATTTT

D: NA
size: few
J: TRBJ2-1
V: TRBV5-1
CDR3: CASSLEPGLMSSYNEQFF
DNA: TGCGCCAGCAGCTTGGAGCCTGGGCTGATGAGCTCCTACAATGAGCAGTTCTTC

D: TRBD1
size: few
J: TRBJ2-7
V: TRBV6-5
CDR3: CASSSTGGGSYEQYF
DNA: TGTGCCAGCAGTTCTACAGGGGGTGGCTCCTACGAGCAGTACTTC

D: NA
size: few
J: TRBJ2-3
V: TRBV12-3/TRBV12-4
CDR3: CASSFLVRGALTDTQYF
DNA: TGTGCCAGCAGTTTCCTAGTCCGGGGCGCTCTCACGGATACGCAGTATTTT

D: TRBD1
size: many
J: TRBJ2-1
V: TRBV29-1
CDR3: CSVGFFPDTGTGDNEQFF
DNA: TGCAGCGTTGGGTTCTTCCCGGACACCGGGACAGGGGACAATGAGCAGTTCTTC

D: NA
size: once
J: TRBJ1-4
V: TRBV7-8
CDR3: CASSPYGPNYEKLFF
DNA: TGTGCCAGCAGCCCCTACGGCCCAAATTACGAAAAACTGTTTTTT

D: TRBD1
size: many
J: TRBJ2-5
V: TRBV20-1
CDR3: CSAPPLGTEETQYF
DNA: TGCAGTGCCCCCCCACTCGGGACAGAAGAGACCCAGTACTTC

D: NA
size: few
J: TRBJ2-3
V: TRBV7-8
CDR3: CASSLQHGTDTQYF
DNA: TGTGCCAGCAGCCTACAGCACGGCACAGATACGCAGTATTTT

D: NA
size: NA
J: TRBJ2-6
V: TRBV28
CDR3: CASCLGGELSSGANVLTF
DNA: TGTGCCAGCTGCCTTGGTGGGGAACTCAGCTCTGGGGCCAACGTCCTGACTTTC

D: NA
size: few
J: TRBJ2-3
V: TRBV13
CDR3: CASSVTPEDTQYF
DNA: TGTGCCAGCAGCGTGACTCCGGAGGATACGCAGTATTTT

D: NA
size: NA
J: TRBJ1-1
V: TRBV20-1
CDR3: CSARMIVNTEAFF
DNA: TGCAGTGCTAGGATGATTGTGAACACTGAAGCTTTCTTT

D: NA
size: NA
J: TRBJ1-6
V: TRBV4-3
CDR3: CASSQDWGDSPLHF
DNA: TGCGCCAGCAGCCAAGACTGGGGGGATTCACCCCTCCACTTT

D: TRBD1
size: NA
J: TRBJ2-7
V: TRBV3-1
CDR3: CASSSLWDRGPNEQYF
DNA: TGTGCCAGCAGCTCTTTGTGGGACAGGGGGCCCAACGAGCAGTACTTC

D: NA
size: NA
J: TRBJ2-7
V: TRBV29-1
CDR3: CSDRTLGGYEQYF
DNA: TGCAGCGATAGGACATTGGGGGGTTACGAGCAGTACTTC

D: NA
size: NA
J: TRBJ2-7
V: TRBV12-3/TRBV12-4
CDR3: CASSLGQYSYNEQYF
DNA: TGTGCCAGCAGTTTAGGGCAGTACTCCTACAATGAGCAGTACTTC

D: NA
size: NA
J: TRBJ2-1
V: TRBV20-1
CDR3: CSARRRAGMESSYNEQFF
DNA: TGCAGTGCGCGGAGGAGGGCAGGGATGGAGAGCTCCTACAATGAGCAGTTCTTC

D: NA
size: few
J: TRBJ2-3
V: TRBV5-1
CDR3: CASSFGGDTQYF
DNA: TGCGCCAGCAGCTTTGGTGGAGATACGCAGTATTTT

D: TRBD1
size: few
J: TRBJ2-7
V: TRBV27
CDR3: CASYPFGTGYRNEQYF
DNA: TGTGCCAGCTATCCCTTCGGGACAGGGTATCGTAACGAGCAGTACTTC

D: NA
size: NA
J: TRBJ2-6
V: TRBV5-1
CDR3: CASFANVGLSGANVLTF
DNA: TGCGCCAGCTTTGCGAACGTCGGACTCTCTGGGGCCAACGTCCTGACTTTC

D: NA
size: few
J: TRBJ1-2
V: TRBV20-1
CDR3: CSARKYGYTF
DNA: TGCAGTGCTAGAAAGTATGGCTACACCTTC

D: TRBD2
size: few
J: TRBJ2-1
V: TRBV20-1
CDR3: CSARGTSGVYNEQFF
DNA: TGCAGTGCTAGAGGGACTAGCGGGGTCTACAATGAGCAGTTCTTC

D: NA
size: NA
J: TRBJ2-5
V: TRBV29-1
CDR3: CSARALSDATQYF
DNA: TGCAGCGCTCGGGCCTTAAGTGATGCGACCCAGTACTTC

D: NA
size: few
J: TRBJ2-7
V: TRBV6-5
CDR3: CASRSPGTSPYEQYF
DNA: TGTGCCAGCAGATCCCCCGGGACTTCGCCCTACGAGCAGTACTTC

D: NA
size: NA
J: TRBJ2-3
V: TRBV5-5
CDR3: CASSPGPRGSDTQYF
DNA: TGTGCCAGCAGCCCGGGACCCCGAGGCTCAGATACGCAGTATTTT

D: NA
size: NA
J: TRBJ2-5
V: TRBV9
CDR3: CASSPFSGQGQMGETQYF
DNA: TGTGCCAGCAGCCCCTTTTCTGGGCAGGGGCAAATGGGGGAGACCCAGTACTTC

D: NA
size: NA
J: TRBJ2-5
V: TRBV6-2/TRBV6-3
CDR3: CASSYSDRDYLLEQYF
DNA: TGTGCCAGCAGTTACTCCGACCGGGATTACCTACTAGAGCAGTACTTC

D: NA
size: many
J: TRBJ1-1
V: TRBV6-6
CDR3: CASSYRTGRTMNTEAFF
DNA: TGTGCCAGCAGTTACAGGACGGGACGGACGATGAACACTGAAGCTTTCTTT

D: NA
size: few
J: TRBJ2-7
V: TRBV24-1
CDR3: CATSQGGSYYEQYF
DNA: TGTGCCACCAGTCAAGGAGGGAGCTACTACGAGCAGTACTTC

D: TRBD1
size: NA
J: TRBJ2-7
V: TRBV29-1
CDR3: CSVEGTGGPYEQYF
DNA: TGCAGCGTTGAAGGGACAGGGGGTCCCTACGAGCAGTACTTC

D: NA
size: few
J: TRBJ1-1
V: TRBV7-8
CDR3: CASSLEFASPYKSEAFF
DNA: TGTGCCAGCAGCTTAGAGTTTGCCTCTCCCTACAAAAGTGAAGCTTTCTTT

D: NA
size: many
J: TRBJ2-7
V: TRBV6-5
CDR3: CASSADRTYEQYF
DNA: TGTGCCAGCAGTGCGGACAGAACCTACGAGCAGTACTTC

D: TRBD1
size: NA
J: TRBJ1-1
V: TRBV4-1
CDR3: CASSQDQRTGSVAEAFF
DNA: TGCGCCAGCAGCCAAGATCAGAGGACAGGGTCGGTAGCTGAAGCTTTCTTT

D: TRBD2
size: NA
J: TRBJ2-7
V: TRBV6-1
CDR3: CASSEVGGLAGSEQYF
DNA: TGTGCCAGCAGTGAAGTCGGAGGACTAGCGGGGAGCGAGCAGTACTTC

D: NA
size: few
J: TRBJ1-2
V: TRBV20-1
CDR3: CSARDWDNYGYTF
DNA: TGCAGTGCTAGAGATTGGGACAACTATGGCTACACCTTC

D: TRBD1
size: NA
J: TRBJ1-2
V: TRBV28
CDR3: CASRRKDREGYTF
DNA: TGTGCCAGCAGACGAAAAGACAGGGAGGGCTACACCTTC

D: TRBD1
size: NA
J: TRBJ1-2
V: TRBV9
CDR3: CASSVEGQGLGYTF
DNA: TGTGCCAGCAGCGTAGAGGGACAGGGGTTGGGCTACACCTTC

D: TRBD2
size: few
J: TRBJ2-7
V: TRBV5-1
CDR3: CASSFLGEGTGEQYF
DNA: TGCGCCAGCAGCTTCCTCGGGGAGGGAACCGGGGAGCAGTACTTC

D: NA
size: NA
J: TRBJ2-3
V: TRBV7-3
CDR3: CASSLSGQVFPDTQYF
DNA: TGTGCCAGCAGCTTAAGCGGCCAGGTCTTCCCAGATACGCAGTATTTT

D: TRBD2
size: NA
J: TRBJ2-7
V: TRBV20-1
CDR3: CSARDPAGGYEQYF
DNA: TGCAGTGCTAGAGACCCAGCGGGAGGCTACGAGCAGTACTTC